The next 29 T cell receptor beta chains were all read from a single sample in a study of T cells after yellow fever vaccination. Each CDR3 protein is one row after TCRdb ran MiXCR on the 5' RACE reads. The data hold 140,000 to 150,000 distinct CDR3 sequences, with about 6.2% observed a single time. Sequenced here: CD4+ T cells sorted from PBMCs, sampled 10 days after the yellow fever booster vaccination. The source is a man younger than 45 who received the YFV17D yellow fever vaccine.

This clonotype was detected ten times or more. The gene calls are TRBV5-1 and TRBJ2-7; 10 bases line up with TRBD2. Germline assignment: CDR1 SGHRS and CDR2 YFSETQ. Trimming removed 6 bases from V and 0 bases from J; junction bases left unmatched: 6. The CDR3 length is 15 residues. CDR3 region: CASKDLAGDSYEQYF. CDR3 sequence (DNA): TGCGCCAGCAAAGACCTAGCGGGAGACTCCTACGAGCAGTACTTC.

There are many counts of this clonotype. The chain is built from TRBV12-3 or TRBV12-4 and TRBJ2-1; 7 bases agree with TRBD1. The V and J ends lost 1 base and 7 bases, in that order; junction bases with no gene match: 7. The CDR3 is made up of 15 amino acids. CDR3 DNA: TGTGCCAGCAGTTTAGTACAGGGGCAAAGGAATGAGCAGTTCTTC. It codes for CASSLVQGQRNEQFF.

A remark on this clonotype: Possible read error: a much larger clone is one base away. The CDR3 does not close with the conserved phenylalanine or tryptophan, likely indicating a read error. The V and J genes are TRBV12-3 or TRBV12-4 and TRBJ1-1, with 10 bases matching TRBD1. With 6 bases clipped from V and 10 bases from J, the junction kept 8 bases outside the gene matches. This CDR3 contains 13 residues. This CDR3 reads CASRTGTGVRAFS. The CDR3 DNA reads TGTGCCAGCAGGACCGGGACAGGGGTTCGAGCTTTCTCT.

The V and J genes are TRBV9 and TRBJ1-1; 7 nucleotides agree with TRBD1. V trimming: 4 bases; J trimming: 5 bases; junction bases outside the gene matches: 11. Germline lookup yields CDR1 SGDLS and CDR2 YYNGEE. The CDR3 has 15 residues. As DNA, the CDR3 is TGTGCCAGCAGCCTAGGGGGCAGGGGAGAGACTGAAGCTTTCTTT. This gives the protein CASSLGGRGETEAFF.

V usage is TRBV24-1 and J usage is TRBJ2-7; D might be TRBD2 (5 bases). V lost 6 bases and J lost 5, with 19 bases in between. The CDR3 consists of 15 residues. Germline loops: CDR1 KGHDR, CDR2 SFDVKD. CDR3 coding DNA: TGTGCCACCAGTACTACCAAGGGAGCGGTCGACGAGCAGTACTTC. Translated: CATSTTKGAVDEQYF.

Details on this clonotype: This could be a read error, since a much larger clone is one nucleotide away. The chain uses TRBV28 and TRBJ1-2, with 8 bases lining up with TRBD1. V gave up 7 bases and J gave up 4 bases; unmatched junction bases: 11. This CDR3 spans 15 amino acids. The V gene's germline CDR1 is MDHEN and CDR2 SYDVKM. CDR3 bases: TGTGCCAGCACCGAAGGACAGGGTTATTTCTATGGCTACACCTTC. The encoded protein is CASTEGQGYFYGYTF.

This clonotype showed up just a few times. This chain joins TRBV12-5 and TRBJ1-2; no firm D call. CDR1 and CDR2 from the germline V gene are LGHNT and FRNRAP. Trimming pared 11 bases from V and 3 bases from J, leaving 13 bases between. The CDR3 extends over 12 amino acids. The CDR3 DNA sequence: TGTGCTGTCCCTGGGGTCTACTATGGCTACACCTTC. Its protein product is CAVPGVYYGYTF.

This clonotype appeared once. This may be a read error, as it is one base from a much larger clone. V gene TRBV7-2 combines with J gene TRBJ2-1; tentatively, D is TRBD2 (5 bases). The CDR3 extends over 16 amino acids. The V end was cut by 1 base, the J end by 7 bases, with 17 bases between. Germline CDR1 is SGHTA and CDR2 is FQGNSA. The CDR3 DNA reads TGTGCCAGCAGCTTAGTAGGAGCGGTAGTTGTGAATGAGCAGTTCTTC. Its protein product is CASSLVGAVVVNEQFF.

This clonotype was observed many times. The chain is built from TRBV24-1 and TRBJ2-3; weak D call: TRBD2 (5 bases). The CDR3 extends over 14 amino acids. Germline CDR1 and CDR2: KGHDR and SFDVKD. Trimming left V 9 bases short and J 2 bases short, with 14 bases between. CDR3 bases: TGTGCCACCCAAAATGCCCGGGACACAGATACGCAGTATTTT. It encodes CATQNARDTDTQYF.

The CDR3 DNA reads TGTGCCAGCAATTCCCGAGCGGTTCCCAGGGAGGATACGCAGTATTTT. It is translated as CASNSRAVPREDTQYF. The J gene is TRBJ2-3, the V gene TRBV6-1; D possibly uses TRBD1 or TRBD2 (5 bases each). The germline V gene encodes CDR1 MNHNS and CDR2 SASEGT. Trimming stripped 7 bases from V and 6 bases from J, with 23 bases between. The CDR3 runs to 16 residues.

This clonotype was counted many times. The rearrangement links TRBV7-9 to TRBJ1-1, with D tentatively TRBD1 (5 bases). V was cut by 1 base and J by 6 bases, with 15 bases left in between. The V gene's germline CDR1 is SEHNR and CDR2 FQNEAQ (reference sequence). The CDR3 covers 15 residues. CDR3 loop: CASSLEGGAGAEAFF. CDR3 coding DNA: TGTGCCAGCAGCTTAGAGGGAGGGGCGGGTGCTGAAGCTTTCTTT. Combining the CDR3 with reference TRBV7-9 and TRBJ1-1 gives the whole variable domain DTGVSQNPRHKITKRGQNVTFRCDPISEHNRLYWYRQTLGQGPEFLTYFQNEAQLEKSRLLSDRFSAERPKGSFSTLEIQRTEQGDSAMYLCASSLEGGAGAEAFFGQGTRLTVV.

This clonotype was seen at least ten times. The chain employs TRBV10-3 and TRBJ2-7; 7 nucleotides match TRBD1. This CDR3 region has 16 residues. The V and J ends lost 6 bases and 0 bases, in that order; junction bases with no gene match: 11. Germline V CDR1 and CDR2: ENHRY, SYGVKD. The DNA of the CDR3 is TGTGCCATCAGCATAGGGGGCGGAGCGATCTCCTACGAGCAGTACTTC. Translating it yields CAISIGGGAISYEQYF.

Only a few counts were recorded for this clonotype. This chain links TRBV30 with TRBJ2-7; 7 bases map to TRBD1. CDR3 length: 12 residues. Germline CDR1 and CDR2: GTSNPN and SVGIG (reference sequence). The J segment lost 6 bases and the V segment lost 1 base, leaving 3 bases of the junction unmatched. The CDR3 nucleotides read TGTGCCTGGAGTGGGGGACAGCGCGAGCAGTACTTC. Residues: CAWSGGQREQYF.

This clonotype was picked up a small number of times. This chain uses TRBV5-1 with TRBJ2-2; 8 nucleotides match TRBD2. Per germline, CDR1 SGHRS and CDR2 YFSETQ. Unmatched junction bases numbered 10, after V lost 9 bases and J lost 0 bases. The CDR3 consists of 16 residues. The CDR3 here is CATSIREGSNTGELFF. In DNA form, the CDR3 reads TGCGCCACCTCCATCCGGGAGGGCTCGAACACCGGGGAGCTGTTTTTT.

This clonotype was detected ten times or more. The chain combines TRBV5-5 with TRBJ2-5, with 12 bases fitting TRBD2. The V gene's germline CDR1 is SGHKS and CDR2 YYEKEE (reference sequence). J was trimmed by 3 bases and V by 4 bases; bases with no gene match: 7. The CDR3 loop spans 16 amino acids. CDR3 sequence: CASSTTSGSGKETQYF. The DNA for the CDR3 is TGTGCCAGCAGCACGACTAGCGGGAGTGGTAAAGAGACCCAGTACTTC.

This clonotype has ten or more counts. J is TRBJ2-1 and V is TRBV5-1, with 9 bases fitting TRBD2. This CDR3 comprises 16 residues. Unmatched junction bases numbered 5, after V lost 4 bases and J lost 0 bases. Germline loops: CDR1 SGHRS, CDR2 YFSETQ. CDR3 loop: CASSNSGSLSYNEQFF. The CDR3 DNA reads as TGCGCCAGCAGCAATAGCGGGAGCCTCTCCTACAATGAGCAGTTCTTC.

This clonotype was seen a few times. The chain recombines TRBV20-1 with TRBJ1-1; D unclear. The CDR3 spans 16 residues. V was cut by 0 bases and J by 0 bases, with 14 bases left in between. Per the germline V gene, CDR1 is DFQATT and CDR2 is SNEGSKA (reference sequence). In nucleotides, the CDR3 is TGCAGTGCTAGAGATATTCGGTCACCCATGAACACTGAAGCTTTCTTT. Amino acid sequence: CSARDIRSPMNTEAFF.

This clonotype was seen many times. The DNA for the CDR3 is TGTGCCAGCAGTTACTGGTTTAGCACAGATACGCAGTATTTT. It codes for CASSYWFSTDTQYF. The chain is built from TRBV6-2 or TRBV6-3 and TRBJ2-3; D unclear. Trimming left V 1 base short and J 0 bases short, with 5 bases between. The V gene's germline CDR1 is MNHEY and CDR2 SVGEGT. The CDR3 is 14 residues long.

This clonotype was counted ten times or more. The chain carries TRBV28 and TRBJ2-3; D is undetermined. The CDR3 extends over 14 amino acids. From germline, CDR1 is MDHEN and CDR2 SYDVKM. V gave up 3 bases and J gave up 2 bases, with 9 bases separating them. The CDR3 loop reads CASSLGGFTDTQYF. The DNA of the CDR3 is TGTGCCAGCAGTTTGGGTGGATTCACAGATACGCAGTATTTT.

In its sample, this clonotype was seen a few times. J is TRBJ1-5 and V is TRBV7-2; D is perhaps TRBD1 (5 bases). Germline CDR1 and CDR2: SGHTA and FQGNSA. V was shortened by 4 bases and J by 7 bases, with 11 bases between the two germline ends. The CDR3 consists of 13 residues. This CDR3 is CASSYQGEQPQHF. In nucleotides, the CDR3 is TGTGCCAGCAGCTATCAAGGGGAACAGCCCCAGCATTTT.

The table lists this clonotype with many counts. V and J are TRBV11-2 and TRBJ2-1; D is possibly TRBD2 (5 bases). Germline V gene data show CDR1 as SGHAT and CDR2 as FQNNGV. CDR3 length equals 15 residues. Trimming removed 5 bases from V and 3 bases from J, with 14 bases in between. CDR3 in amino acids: CASSPGLEYYNEQFF. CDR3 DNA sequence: TGTGCCAGCAGCCCCGGACTGGAATACTACAATGAGCAGTTCTTC. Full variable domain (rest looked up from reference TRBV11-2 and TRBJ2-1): EAGVAQSPRYKIIEKRQSVAFWCNPISGHATLYWYQQILGQGPKLLIQFQNNGVVDDSQLPKDRFSAERLKGVDSTLKIQPAKLEDSAVYLCASSPGLEYYNEQFFGPGTRLTVL.

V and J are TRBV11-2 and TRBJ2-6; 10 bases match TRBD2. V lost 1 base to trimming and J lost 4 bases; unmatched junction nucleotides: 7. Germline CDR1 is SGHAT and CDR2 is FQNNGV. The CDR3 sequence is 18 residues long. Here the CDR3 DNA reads TGTGCCAGCAGCTTAGGTCTAGCGGGAGCGGCGGGGGCCAACGTCCTGACTTTC. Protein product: CASSLGLAGAAGANVLTF.

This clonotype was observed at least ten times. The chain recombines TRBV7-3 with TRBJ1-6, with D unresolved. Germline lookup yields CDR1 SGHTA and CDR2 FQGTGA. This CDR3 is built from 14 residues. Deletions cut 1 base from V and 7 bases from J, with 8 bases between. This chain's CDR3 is CASSLNPQNSPLHF. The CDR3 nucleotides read TGTGCCAGCAGCTTAAATCCACAGAATTCACCCCTCCACTTT.

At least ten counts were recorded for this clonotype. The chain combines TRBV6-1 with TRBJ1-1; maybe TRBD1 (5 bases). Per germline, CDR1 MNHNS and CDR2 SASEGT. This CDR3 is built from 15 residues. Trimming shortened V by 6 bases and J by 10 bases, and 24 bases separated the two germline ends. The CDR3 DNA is TGTGCCAGCAGCTCTTCTTTGGGCAGGGCAGGCGGAGCTTTCTTT. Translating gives CASSSSLGRAGGAFF.

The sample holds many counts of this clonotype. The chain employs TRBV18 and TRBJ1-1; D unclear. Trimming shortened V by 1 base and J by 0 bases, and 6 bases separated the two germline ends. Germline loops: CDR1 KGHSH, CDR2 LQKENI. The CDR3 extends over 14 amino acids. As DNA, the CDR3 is TGTGCCAGCTCACCACTCCCGATGAACACTGAAGCTTTCTTT. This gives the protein CASSPLPMNTEAFF.

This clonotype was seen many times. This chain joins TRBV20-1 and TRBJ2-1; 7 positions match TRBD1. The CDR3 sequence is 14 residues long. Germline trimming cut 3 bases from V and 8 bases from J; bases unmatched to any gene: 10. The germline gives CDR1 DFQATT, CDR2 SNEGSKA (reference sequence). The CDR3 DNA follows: TGCAGTGCTAGCCAAGACAGGGTTAGGGATGAGCAGTTCTTC. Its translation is CSASQDRVRDEQFF.

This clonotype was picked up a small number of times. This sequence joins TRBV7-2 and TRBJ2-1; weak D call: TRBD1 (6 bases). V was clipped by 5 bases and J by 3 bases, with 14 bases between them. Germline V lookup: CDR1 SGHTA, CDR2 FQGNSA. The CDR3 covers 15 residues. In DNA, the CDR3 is TGTGCCAGCAGCCCCAGCGACAGGCGCTACAATGAGCAGTTCTTC. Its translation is CASSPSDRRYNEQFF. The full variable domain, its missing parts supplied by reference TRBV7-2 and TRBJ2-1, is GAGVSQSPSNKVTEKGKDVELRCDPISGHTALYWYRQSLGQGLEFLIYFQGNSAPDKSGLPSDRFSAERTGGSVSTLTIQRTQQEDSAVYLCASSPSDRRYNEQFFGPGTRLTVL.

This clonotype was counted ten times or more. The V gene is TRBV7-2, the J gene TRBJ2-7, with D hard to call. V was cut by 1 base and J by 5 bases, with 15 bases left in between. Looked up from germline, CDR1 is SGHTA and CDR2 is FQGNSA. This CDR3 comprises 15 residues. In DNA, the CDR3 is TGTGCCAGCAGCTTAGTCCCCCTTAGTAAGGACGAGCAGTACTTC. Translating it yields CASSLVPLSKDEQYF.

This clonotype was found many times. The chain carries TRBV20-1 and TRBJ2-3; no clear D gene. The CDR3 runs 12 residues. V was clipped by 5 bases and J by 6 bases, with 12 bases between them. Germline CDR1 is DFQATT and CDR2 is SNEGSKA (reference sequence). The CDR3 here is CSASRSRDTQYF. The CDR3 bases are TGCAGTGCTTCCAGGAGCAGGGATACGCAGTATTTT.